These T cell receptor beta chains were read from a single sample in a study of regulatory T cells in long-lasting Graves disease. MiXCR, run by TCRdb on the multiplex PCR reads, gives a single entry per CDR3 protein. The sample has about 420,000 distinct CDR3 sequences, about 25% seen once. Material: peripheral blood mononuclear cells (PBMCs), obtained when the disease was refractory, from a patient treated with antithyroid drugs. The source of these receptors is a female donor with Graves disease. Both conserved end residues are part of each CDR3. Each record gives: D gene, clone size, J gene, V gene, CDR3 protein, CDR3 DNA. A D gene is named only where the DNA matches it firmly. Some rows mark clone size as missing; the rest say once, few, many or name a class of expanded clone.

d_call: -; clone_size: many; j_call: TRBJ2-6; v_call: TRBV12-3/TRBV12-4; cdr3_aa: CASEIGPPWANVLTF; cdr3_nt: TGTGCCAGCGAGATCGGCCCTCCCTGGGCCAACGTCCTGACTTTC
d_call: -; clone_size: few; j_call: TRBJ1-5; v_call: TRBV27; cdr3_aa: CASSGANQPQHF; cdr3_nt: TGTGCCAGCAGTGGGGCGAATCAGCCCCAGCATTTT
d_call: -; clone_size: few; j_call: TRBJ1-2; v_call: TRBV11-2; cdr3_aa: CASSTAWDTGYTF; cdr3_nt: TGTGCCAGCAGCACAGCTTGGGACACTGGCTACACCTTC
d_call: TRBD1; clone_size: -; j_call: TRBJ1-5; v_call: TRBV28; cdr3_aa: CASSPHWDRDNQPQHF; cdr3_nt: TGTGCCAGCAGTCCCCACTGGGACAGGGACAATCAGCCCCAGCATTTT
d_call: TRBD1; clone_size: few; j_call: TRBJ1-2; v_call: TRBV4-2; cdr3_aa: CASSQIRTGMRGYTF; cdr3_nt: TGTGCCAGCAGCCAAATCAGGACAGGGATGAGGGGCTACACCTTC
d_call: -; clone_size: few; j_call: TRBJ2-2; v_call: TRBV6-1; cdr3_aa: CASRTGHPNTGELFF; cdr3_nt: TGTGCCAGCAGGACGGGACACCCCAACACCGGGGAGCTGTTTTTT
d_call: TRBD2; clone_size: few; j_call: TRBJ2-4; v_call: TRBV7-2; cdr3_aa: CASSLDPLLAGGLAKNIQYF; cdr3_nt: TGTGCCAGCAGCTTAGATCCGCTACTAGCGGGAGGGTTGGCCAAAAACATTCAGTACTTC
d_call: -; clone_size: few; j_call: TRBJ1-2; v_call: TRBV18; cdr3_aa: CASSLDTYGGYTF; cdr3_nt: TGTGCCAGCTCACTTGACACCTATGGGGGCTACACCTTC
d_call: TRBD1; clone_size: few; j_call: TRBJ1-1; v_call: TRBV20-1; cdr3_aa: CSARGQGFTEAFF; cdr3_nt: TGCAGTGCTAGAGGACAGGGGTTCACTGAAGCTTTCTTT
d_call: TRBD1; clone_size: few; j_call: TRBJ1-2; v_call: TRBV19; cdr3_aa: CASSIPSDRVNGYTF; cdr3_nt: TGTGCCAGTAGTATCCCCTCGGACAGGGTGAATGGCTACACCTTC
d_call: -; clone_size: -; j_call: TRBJ2-4; v_call: TRBV6-1; cdr3_aa: CASRQGGLAIQYF; cdr3_nt: TGTGCCAGTAGGCAGGGGGGTCTGGCCATTCAGTACTTC
d_call: TRBD1; clone_size: few; j_call: TRBJ2-5; v_call: TRBV29-1; cdr3_aa: CSVARDRVGETQYF; cdr3_nt: TGCAGCGTCGCCCGGGACAGGGTTGGAGAGACCCAGTACTTC
d_call: TRBD2; clone_size: few; j_call: TRBJ2-7; v_call: TRBV18; cdr3_aa: CASSPTSGSVDEQYF; cdr3_nt: TGTGCCAGCTCACCTACTAGCGGGAGCGTCGACGAGCAGTACTTC
d_call: -; clone_size: -; j_call: TRBJ1-3; v_call: TRBV29-1; cdr3_aa: CSVEDTGIGNTIYF; cdr3_nt: TGCAGCGTTGAAGATACCGGGATTGGAAACACCATATATTTT
d_call: TRBD2; clone_size: few; j_call: TRBJ2-5; v_call: TRBV29-1; cdr3_aa: CSTKTSGRIQETQYF; cdr3_nt: TGCAGCACCAAGACTAGCGGGAGAATCCAAGAGACCCAGTACTTC
d_call: TRBD1; clone_size: -; j_call: TRBJ1-6; v_call: TRBV6-1; cdr3_aa: CASRGKSGTGESPLHF; cdr3_nt: TGTGCCAGCAGAGGGAAATCCGGGACAGGGGAATCACCCCTCCACTTT
d_call: -; clone_size: -; j_call: TRBJ1-4; v_call: TRBV7-2; cdr3_aa: CASSRDNHEKLFF; cdr3_nt: TGTGCCAGCAGCCGGGACAATCATGAAAAACTGTTTTTT
d_call: -; clone_size: few; j_call: TRBJ2-3; v_call: TRBV6-2/TRBV6-3; cdr3_aa: CASRTGQINTDTQYF; cdr3_nt: TGTGCCAGCAGGACCGGACAGATTAACACAGATACGCAGTATTTT
d_call: -; clone_size: -; j_call: TRBJ2-2; v_call: TRBV7-2; cdr3_aa: CASSLEERLTNTGELFF; cdr3_nt: TGTGCCAGCAGCTTAGAGGAGCGGCTAACGAACACCGGGGAGCTGTTTTTT
d_call: -; clone_size: -; j_call: TRBJ1-5; v_call: TRBV19; cdr3_aa: CASSLQVSRYVNQPQHF; cdr3_nt: TGTGCCAGTAGTCTACAGGTTTCTCGGTACGTAAATCAGCCCCAGCATTTT
d_call: -; clone_size: few; j_call: TRBJ2-2; v_call: TRBV11-1; cdr3_aa: CASSRREQANTGELFF; cdr3_nt: TGTGCCAGCAGCAGACGGGAACAGGCAAACACCGGGGAGCTGTTTTTT
d_call: -; clone_size: -; j_call: TRBJ1-3; v_call: TRBV7-9; cdr3_aa: CASHKLSGNTIYF; cdr3_nt: TGTGCCAGCCACAAACTCTCTGGAAACACCATATATTTT
d_call: -; clone_size: few; j_call: TRBJ2-5; v_call: TRBV19; cdr3_aa: CASSARKEDGETQYF; cdr3_nt: TGTGCCAGTAGTGCCCGAAAGGAAGACGGCGAGACCCAGTACTTC
d_call: TRBD2; clone_size: once; j_call: TRBJ2-1; v_call: TRBV6-2/TRBV6-3; cdr3_aa: CASSYRAGVTEQFF; cdr3_nt: TGTGCCAGCAGTTACAGGGCGGGAGTTACCGAGCAGTTCTTC
d_call: -; clone_size: -; j_call: TRBJ2-2; v_call: TRBV6-1; cdr3_aa: CASARDRITGELFF; cdr3_nt: TGTGCCAGTGCACGGGACCGAATCACCGGGGAGCTGTTTTTT
d_call: -; clone_size: few; j_call: TRBJ2-6; v_call: TRBV29-1; cdr3_aa: CSVEESRGAVSGANVLTF; cdr3_nt: TGCAGCGTTGAAGAGAGTCGGGGCGCAGTATCTGGGGCCAACGTCCTGACTTTC
d_call: -; clone_size: few; j_call: TRBJ1-1; v_call: TRBV18; cdr3_aa: CASSVWGDSEAFF; cdr3_nt: TGTGCCAGCTCAGTTTGGGGGGATTCTGAAGCTTTCTTT
d_call: TRBD2; clone_size: once; j_call: TRBJ2-3; v_call: TRBV7-2; cdr3_aa: CASSARAGERNTQYF; cdr3_nt: TGTGCCAGCAGCGCACGAGCGGGGGAAAGAAATACGCAGTATTTT
d_call: -; clone_size: few; j_call: TRBJ1-3; v_call: TRBV27; cdr3_aa: CASSPHNGNTIYF; cdr3_nt: TGTGCCAGCAGTCCACATAACGGAAACACCATATATTTT
d_call: -; clone_size: many; j_call: TRBJ1-1; v_call: TRBV28; cdr3_aa: CASSFLESNTEAFF; cdr3_nt: TGTGCCAGCAGTTTTCTAGAATCGAACACTGAAGCTTTCTTT
d_call: TRBD2; clone_size: few; j_call: TRBJ2-2; v_call: TRBV24-1; cdr3_aa: CATSDLGTSGREVGELFF; cdr3_nt: TGTGCCACCAGTGATTTGGGGACTAGCGGGAGAGAAGTCGGGGAGCTGTTTTTT
d_call: TRBD1; clone_size: few; j_call: TRBJ1-1; v_call: TRBV27; cdr3_aa: CASSFSTGGVWTEAFF; cdr3_nt: TGTGCCAGCAGTTTCTCTACAGGGGGGGTGTGGACTGAAGCTTTCTTT
d_call: -; clone_size: -; j_call: TRBJ2-7; v_call: TRBV14; cdr3_aa: CASSQDTYYYEQYF; cdr3_nt: TGTGCCAGCAGCCAGGACACATATTACTACGAGCAGTACTTC
d_call: -; clone_size: -; j_call: TRBJ1-3; v_call: TRBV9; cdr3_aa: CANSVDSGGSGNTIYF; cdr3_nt: TGTGCCAACAGCGTAGATTCGGGGGGCTCTGGAAACACCATATATTTT
d_call: -; clone_size: -; j_call: TRBJ2-7; v_call: TRBV25-1; cdr3_aa: CASSTSPSIFTADYEQYF; cdr3_nt: TGTGCCAGCAGTACATCTCCGAGCATTTTTACCGCCGACTACGAGCAGTACTTC
d_call: TRBD1; clone_size: -; j_call: TRBJ2-2; v_call: TRBV7-3; cdr3_aa: CASSLGTEDGELFF; cdr3_nt: TGTGCCAGCAGCTTAGGGACAGAAGACGGGGAGCTGTTTTTT
d_call: TRBD1; clone_size: few; j_call: TRBJ1-1; v_call: TRBV7-8; cdr3_aa: CASSLVRTGKNMNTEAFF; cdr3_nt: TGTGCCAGCAGCTTAGTACGGACAGGGAAGAACATGAACACTGAAGCTTTCTTT
d_call: -; clone_size: many; j_call: TRBJ2-5; v_call: TRBV2; cdr3_aa: CATSPTETQYF; cdr3_nt: TGTGCCACCAGCCCGACGGAGACCCAGTACTTC
d_call: -; clone_size: many; j_call: TRBJ1-1; v_call: TRBV2; cdr3_aa: CASSENRVLNTEAFF; cdr3_nt: TGTGCCAGCAGTGAAAATCGGGTTTTGAACACTGAAGCTTTCTTT
d_call: TRBD1; clone_size: -; j_call: TRBJ2-7; v_call: TRBV19; cdr3_aa: CASSYLGQATYKQYF; cdr3_nt: TGTGCCAGTAGTTACCTCGGACAGGCCACCTACAAGCAGTACTTC
d_call: -; clone_size: many; j_call: TRBJ1-1; v_call: TRBV28; cdr3_aa: CASSFSGILNTEAFF; cdr3_nt: TGTGCCAGCAGTTTCAGTGGAATTTTGAACACTGAAGCTTTCTTT
d_call: TRBD1; clone_size: -; j_call: TRBJ2-7; v_call: TRBV10-3; cdr3_aa: CAISGDRDEQYF; cdr3_nt: TGTGCCATCAGTGGGGACAGGGACGAGCAGTACTTC
d_call: -; clone_size: many; j_call: TRBJ1-6; v_call: TRBV6-1; cdr3_aa: CASSEVRVASPLHF; cdr3_nt: TGTGCCAGCAGTGAAGTGCGGGTAGCGTCACCCCTCCACTTT
d_call: -; clone_size: -; j_call: TRBJ1-5; v_call: TRBV6-5; cdr3_aa: CASSYREAGRNSIVQPQHF; cdr3_nt: TGTGCCAGCAGTTACCGGGAGGCAGGGAGGAATTCGATAGTTCAGCCCCAGCATTTT
d_call: -; clone_size: many; j_call: TRBJ2-7; v_call: TRBV6-1; cdr3_aa: CASRRGDEQYF; cdr3_nt: TGTGCCAGCAGGAGGGGGGACGAGCAGTACTTC
d_call: -; clone_size: few; j_call: TRBJ1-1; v_call: TRBV28; cdr3_aa: CASSPLAPLTPGKPEAFF; cdr3_nt: TGTGCCAGCAGCCCATTGGCCCCACTGACACCCGGTAAACCTGAAGCTTTCTTT
d_call: -; clone_size: -; j_call: TRBJ2-1; v_call: TRBV13; cdr3_aa: CASSSPYRAENNEQFF; cdr3_nt: TGTGCCAGCAGCTCCCCCTATAGGGCGGAAAACAATGAGCAGTTCTTC
d_call: -; clone_size: -; j_call: TRBJ2-7; v_call: TRBV9; cdr3_aa: CASSETDYEQYF; cdr3_nt: TGTGCCAGCAGCGAGACTGACTACGAGCAGTACTTC
d_call: -; clone_size: many; j_call: TRBJ1-1; v_call: TRBV6-1; cdr3_aa: CASSEADGIYTEAFF; cdr3_nt: TGTGCCAGCAGTGAAGCGGACGGGATATACACTGAAGCTTTCTTT
d_call: TRBD1; clone_size: many; j_call: TRBJ2-7; v_call: TRBV28; cdr3_aa: CASRPRTGSYEQYF; cdr3_nt: TGTGCCAGCAGGCCACGGACAGGGTCCTACGAGCAGTACTTC
d_call: -; clone_size: many; j_call: TRBJ2-5; v_call: TRBV18; cdr3_aa: CASSPRQMETQYF; cdr3_nt: TGTGCCAGCTCACCACGACAAATGGAGACCCAGTACTTC
d_call: TRBD2; clone_size: -; j_call: TRBJ2-3; v_call: TRBV24-1; cdr3_aa: CATSDFGGELDTQYF; cdr3_nt: TGTGCCACCAGTGACTTCGGGGGGGAGTTAGATACGCAGTATTTT
d_call: -; clone_size: many; j_call: TRBJ1-2; v_call: TRBV20-1; cdr3_aa: CSAREGLGHGYTF; cdr3_nt: TGCAGTGCTAGAGAAGGGTTGGGGCATGGCTACACCTTC
d_call: TRBD1; clone_size: once; j_call: TRBJ1-6; v_call: TRBV3-1; cdr3_aa: CASSQDSSGGSSPLHF; cdr3_nt: TGTGCCAGCAGCCAAGATAGTTCAGGGGGGTCTTCACCCCTCCACTTT
d_call: TRBD1; clone_size: -; j_call: TRBJ1-2; v_call: TRBV19; cdr3_aa: CASSTTGASYGYTF; cdr3_nt: TGTGCCAGTAGTACGACAGGGGCGAGCTATGGCTACACCTTC
d_call: -; clone_size: -; j_call: TRBJ2-6; v_call: TRBV29-1; cdr3_aa: CSVGGQGGSGANVLTF; cdr3_nt: TGCAGCGTTGGGGGCCAGGGGGGCTCTGGGGCCAACGTCCTGACTTTC
d_call: -; clone_size: few; j_call: TRBJ1-2; v_call: TRBV10-3; cdr3_aa: CAISGRPRGTLKNYGYTF; cdr3_nt: TGTGCCATCAGTGGGCGACCCCGGGGGACGCTGAAGAACTATGGCTACACCTTC